In its sample, the clone carrying this T cell receptor beta chain was seen many times. This specimen comes from a study of T cell repertoires in cytomegalovirus infection. TCRdb redid the calling of the reads with MiXCR, one entry per CDR3 protein. The table lists a few hundred thousand distinct CDR3 sequences, 8% to 9.5% of them singletons, with around 16% in the top ten. Trimming cost V 0 bases and J 1 base, with 4 bases left between them. In germline, CDR1 is MDHEN, CDR2 SYDVKM. This CDR3 is 15 amino acids long. The clonotype originates from a human donor in good health (CMV status not recorded). Some clones in this sample may be carry-over from other donors' samples. The sequencing input was PBMCs. The genes are TRBV28 and TRBJ2-6; unclear D gene. CDR3 protein: CASSLWASGANVLTF. CDR3 nucleotide sequence: TGTGCCAGCAGTTTATGGGCTTCTGGGGCCAACGTCCTGACTTTC. The entire variable domain, with the rest obtained from reference TRBV28 and TRBJ2-6, is as follows: DVKVTQSSRYLVKRTGEKVFLECVQDMDHENMFWYRQDPGLGLRLIYFSYDVKMKEKGDIPEGYSVSREKKERFSLILESASTNQTSMYLCASSLWASGANVLTFGAGSRLTVL.